This entry features one TCR beta chain sequence. One Seattle source followed patients from active infection through their disease course. Per the study methods: How many nucleated cells were present was estimated from reference gene primer amplification. The data were produced by immunoSEQ multiplex PCR, yet TCRdb's version contains in-frame clones alone and is incomplete. That table is the source of V, J and clone size, and D and trimming were worked out from the DNA. The data show around 40,000 clones, with about 85% seen just once and more than 4.5% held by the top ten. V was pared by 5 bases and J by 0 bases, with 11 bases between. The CDR3 consists of 15 residues. Germline V lookup: CDR1 MDHEN, CDR2 SYDVKM. The data were obtained in a study of blood T cell repertoires in COVID-19. Overall study: Both acute and convalescent COVID-19 samples were obtained from the United States, Italy and Spain. Sources were T cells, B-cell-depleted T cells, or PBMCs; the material itself was cDNA or gDNA.

The chain joins TRBV28 to TRBJ1-3; no definite D call. The sample was peripheral blood. This sequence originates from a man in his sixties with COVID-19, enrolled during active disease. The CDR3 sequence is CASSRHRISGNTIYF. The CDR3 nucleotides are TGTGCCAGCAGTCGGCACAGAATCTCTGGAAACACCATATATTTT.